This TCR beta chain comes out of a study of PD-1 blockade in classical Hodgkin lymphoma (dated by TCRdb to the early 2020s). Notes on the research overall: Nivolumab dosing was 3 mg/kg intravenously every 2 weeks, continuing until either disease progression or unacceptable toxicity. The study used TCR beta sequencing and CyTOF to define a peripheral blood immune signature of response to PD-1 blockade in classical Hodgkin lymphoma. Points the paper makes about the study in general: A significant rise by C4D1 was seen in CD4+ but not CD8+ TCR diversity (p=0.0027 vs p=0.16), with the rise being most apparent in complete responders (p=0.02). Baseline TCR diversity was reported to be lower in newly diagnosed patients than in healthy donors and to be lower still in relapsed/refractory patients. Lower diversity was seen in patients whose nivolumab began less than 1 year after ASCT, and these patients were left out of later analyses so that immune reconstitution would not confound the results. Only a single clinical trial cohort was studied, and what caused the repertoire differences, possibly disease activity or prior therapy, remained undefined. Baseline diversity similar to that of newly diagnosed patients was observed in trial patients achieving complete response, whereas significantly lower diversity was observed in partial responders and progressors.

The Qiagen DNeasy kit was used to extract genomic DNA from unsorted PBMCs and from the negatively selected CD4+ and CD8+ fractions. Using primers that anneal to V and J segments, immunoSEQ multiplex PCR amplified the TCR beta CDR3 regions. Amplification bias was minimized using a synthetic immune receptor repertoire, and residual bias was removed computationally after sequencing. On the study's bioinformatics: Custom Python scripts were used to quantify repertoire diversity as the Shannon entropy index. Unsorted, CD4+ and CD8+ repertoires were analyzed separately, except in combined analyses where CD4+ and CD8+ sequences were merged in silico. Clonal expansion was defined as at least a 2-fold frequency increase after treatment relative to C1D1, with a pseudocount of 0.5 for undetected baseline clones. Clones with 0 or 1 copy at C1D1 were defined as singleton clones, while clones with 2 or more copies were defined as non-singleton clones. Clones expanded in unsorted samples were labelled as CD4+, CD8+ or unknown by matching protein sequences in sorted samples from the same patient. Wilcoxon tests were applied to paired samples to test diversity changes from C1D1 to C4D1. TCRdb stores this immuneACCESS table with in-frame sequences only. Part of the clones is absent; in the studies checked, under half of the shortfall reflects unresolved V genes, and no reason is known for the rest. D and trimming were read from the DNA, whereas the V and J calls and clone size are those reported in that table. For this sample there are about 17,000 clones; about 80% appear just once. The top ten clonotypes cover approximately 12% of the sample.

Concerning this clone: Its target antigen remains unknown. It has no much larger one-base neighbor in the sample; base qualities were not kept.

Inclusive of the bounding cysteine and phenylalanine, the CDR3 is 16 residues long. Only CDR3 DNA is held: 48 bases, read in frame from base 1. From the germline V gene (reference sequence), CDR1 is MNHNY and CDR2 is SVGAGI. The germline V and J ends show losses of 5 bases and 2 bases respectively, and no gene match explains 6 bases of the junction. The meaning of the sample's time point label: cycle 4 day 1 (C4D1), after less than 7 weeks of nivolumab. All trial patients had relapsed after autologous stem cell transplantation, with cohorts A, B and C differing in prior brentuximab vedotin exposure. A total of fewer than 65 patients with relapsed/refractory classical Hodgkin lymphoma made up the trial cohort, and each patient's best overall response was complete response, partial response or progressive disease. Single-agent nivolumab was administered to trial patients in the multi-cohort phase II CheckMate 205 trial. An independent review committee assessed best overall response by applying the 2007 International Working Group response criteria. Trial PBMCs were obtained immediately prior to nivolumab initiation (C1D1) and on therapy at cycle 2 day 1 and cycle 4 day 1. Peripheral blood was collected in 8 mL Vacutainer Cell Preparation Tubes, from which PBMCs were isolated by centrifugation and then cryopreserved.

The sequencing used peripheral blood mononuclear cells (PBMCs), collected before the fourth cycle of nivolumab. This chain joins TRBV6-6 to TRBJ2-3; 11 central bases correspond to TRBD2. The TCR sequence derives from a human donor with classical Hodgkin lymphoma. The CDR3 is CASSPTSGAYTDTQYF. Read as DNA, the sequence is TGTGCCAGCAGTCCGACTAGCGGGGCCTACACAGATACGCAGTATTTT.